These 32 T cell receptor beta chains share one sample of origin, sequenced in a study of blood T cell repertoires in COVID-19. Generated by immunoSEQ multiplex PCR, the TCRdb table keeps only in-frame clones and is missing some. The repertoire holds 250,000 to 300,000 clones, with around 87% as singletons. Specimen: peripheral blood. These receptors were obtained from a woman aged 50 to 60 who had recovered from COVID-19.

This clone has only a few counts. The chain couples TRBV7-2 to TRBJ1-2; the match to TRBD1 covers 9 bases. Germline CDR1 SGHTA, CDR2 FQGNSA. With V trimmed by 5 bases and J by 0 bases, 4 bases remained unmatched. The CDR3 is 15 residues long. CDR3 region: CASSAGQGSNYGYTF. The CDR3 DNA is TGTGCCAGCAGCGCCGGACAGGGGTCTAACTATGGCTACACCTTC.

The chain has TRBV5-1 and TRBJ1-3, with a weak D call TRBD1 (6 bases). Trimming cost V 4 bases and J 0 bases, with 11 bases left between them. Germline values: CDR1 SGHRS, CDR2 YFSETQ. CDR3 length: 15 residues. The CDR3, as DNA: TGCGCCAGCAGCCCGGGACATCTCTCTGGAAACACCATATATTTT. As protein: CASSPGHLSGNTIYF.

The V gene is TRBV5-5, the J gene TRBJ1-5; D might be TRBD1 (6 bases). The CDR3 totals 15 residues. V was cut by 4 bases and J by 1 base, with 12 bases left in between. In germline, CDR1 is SGHKS, CDR2 YYEKEE (reference sequence). This CDR3 reads CASSTGTPSNQPQHF. Written as DNA, the CDR3 is TGTGCCAGCAGCACCGGGACACCAAGCAATCAGCCCCAGCATTTT.

The V gene is TRBV5-1, the J gene TRBJ2-1, with TRBD2 matching over 14 bases. The CDR3 runs to 15 residues. With 3 bases clipped from V and 5 bases from J, the junction kept 1 base outside the gene matches. Germline CDR1 SGHRS, CDR2 YFSETQ. CDR3 nucleotides: TGCGCCAGCAGCTGGGGACTAGCGGGAGACAATGAGCAGTTCTTC. Protein product: CASSWGLAGDNEQFF. The variable domain in full, completed from reference TRBV5-1 and TRBJ2-1, reads KAGVTQTPRYLIKTRGQQVTLSCSPISGHRSVSWYQQTPGQGLQFLFEYFSETQRNKGNFPGRFSGRQFSNSRSEMNVSTLELGDSALYLCASSWGLAGDNEQFFGPGTRLTVL.

V gene TRBV7-3 combines with J gene TRBJ2-3; D remains ambiguous. From germline, CDR1 is SGHTA and CDR2 FQGTGA. CDR3 size: 13 residues. Trimming shortened V by 4 bases and J by 6 bases, and 11 bases separated the two germline ends. The CDR3 region is CASSSLASDTQYF. The CDR3 DNA reads as TGTGCCAGCAGCTCATTAGCAAGCGATACGCAGTATTTT.

This chain joins TRBV24-1 and TRBJ2-1, with D perhaps matching TRBD1 (5 bases). The CDR3 totals 12 residues. The germline gives CDR1 KGHDR, CDR2 SFDVKD. Trimming removed 9 bases from V and 8 bases from J, with 13 bases in between. The CDR3 reads CATGADWDEQFF. The CDR3 nucleotides are TGTGCCACCGGGGCAGATTGGGATGAGCAGTTCTTC.

This chain links TRBV7-8 with TRBJ1-1; D unclear. Looked up from germline, CDR1 is SGHVS and CDR2 is FQNEAQ. This CDR3 contains 14 residues. With 5 bases removed from V and 0 bases from J, the gap between germline ends came to 10 bases. CDR3 bases: TGTGCCAGCAGCCAAAGCGGGCTGAACACTGAAGCTTTCTTT. Its protein is CASSQSGLNTEAFF. Based on the CDR3 plus reference TRBV7-8 and TRBJ1-1, the full variable domain is GAGVSQSPRYKVAKRGQDVALRCDPISGHVSLFWYQQALGQGPEFLTYFQNEAQLDKSGLPSDRFFAERPEGSVSTLKIQRTQQEDSAVYLCASSQSGLNTEAFFGQGTRLTVV.

The chain joins TRBV29-1 to TRBJ2-3; TRBD2 matches 8 bases. Per the germline V gene, CDR1 is SQVTM and CDR2 is ANQGSEA. This CDR3 comprises 19 residues. The V segment lost 3 bases and the J segment 5 bases; nucleotides outside the gene matches: 22. The CDR3 DNA sequence: TGCAGCGTTGACTCCTTTTTCTTGGGAGCGGGAGAAGCGATAGATACGCAGTATTTT. It specifies CSVDSFFLGAGEAIDTQYF.

V and J are TRBV6-5 and TRBJ2-1, with D possibly matching TRBD1 (5 bases). V lost 2 bases to trimming and J lost 7 bases, with 9 bases between them. This CDR3 is 13 amino acids long. Germline V CDR1 and CDR2: MNHEY, SVGAGI. The CDR3 coding sequence is TGTGCCAGCAGTTACAGGGGAACAAATGAGCAGTTCTTC. It yields the protein CASSYRGTNEQFF.

The chain joins TRBV30 to TRBJ1-2; 8 positions match TRBD1. CDR3 length: 16 amino acids. V was pared by 3 bases and J by 1 base, with 10 bases of the junction left unmatched. CDR1 is GTSNPN, CDR2 SVGIG, per germline (reference sequence). The CDR3 loop reads CAWRVGDRRFNYGYTF. The CDR3 region has the DNA TGTGCCTGGAGGGTCGGGGACAGGCGATTTAACTATGGCTACACCTTC. The whole variable domain, remainder taken from reference TRBV30 and TRBJ1-2, is SQTIHQWPATLVQPVGSPLSLECTVEGTSNPNLYWYRQAAGRGLQLLFYSVGIGQISSEVPQNLSASRPQDRQFILSSKKLLLSDSGFYLCAWRVGDRRFNYGYTFGSGTRLTVV.

The V call is TRBV7-2, the J call TRBJ2-1; D is undetermined. The CDR3 has 16 residues. Trimming removed 5 bases from V and 5 bases from J, with 19 bases in between. Germline CDR1 SGHTA, CDR2 FQGNSA. The CDR3 reads CASSPRRSQVDNEQFF. In DNA, the CDR3 is TGTGCCAGCAGCCCCCGCCGGTCGCAGGTTGACAATGAGCAGTTCTTC.

The chain carries TRBV7-2 and TRBJ1-1; 7 bases map to TRBD1. CDR1 is SGHTA and CDR2 is FQGNSA in the germline V gene. With 3 bases clipped from V and 14 bases from J, the junction kept 15 bases outside the gene matches. The CDR3 runs 14 residues. DNA for the CDR3: TGTGCCAGCAGCTTGCAGGGGGTGAACACTGATTGCTTCTTT. Translation gives CASSLQGVNTDCFF.

The rearrangement uses TRBV11-2 and TRBJ1-1; maybe TRBD1 (6 bases). The ends were cut back, 0 bases at V and 7 bases at J, with 15 bases in the middle. The germline gives CDR1 SGHAT, CDR2 FQNNGV. The CDR3 is made up of 15 amino acids. The CDR3 protein is CASSLEGGELFEAFF. In DNA form, the CDR3 reads TGTGCCAGCAGCTTAGAAGGGGGGGAGTTGTTTGAAGCTTTCTTT.

The chain couples TRBV5-4 to TRBJ2-5, with D perhaps TRBD1 (6 bases). Looked up from germline, CDR1 is SGHNT and CDR2 is YYREEE (reference sequence). Trimming removed 0 bases at V and 4 bases at J, with 10 bases between. This CDR3 contains 14 residues. The CDR3 loop is CASSLGQAIETQYF. The CDR3 nucleotides are TGTGCCAGCAGCTTGGGACAGGCGATAGAGACCCAGTACTTC.

The gene calls are TRBV4-1 and TRBJ2-4; TRBD1 is a possible D gene (5 bases). There are 14 residues in the CDR3. Deletions cut 2 bases from V and 2 bases from J, with 7 bases between. The germline V gene encodes CDR1 MGHRA and CDR2 YSYEKL. In DNA, the CDR3 is TGCGCCAGCAGCCAACCAGGGACCAAAAACATTCAGTACTTC. Amino acids: CASSQPGTKNIQYF.

The genes are TRBV6-5 and TRBJ1-1; TRBD1 might be the D (6 bases). Germline V gene sequence: CDR1 MNHEY, CDR2 SVGAGI. Between the trimmed V and J ends, which lost 3 bases and 9 bases, there was a span of 14 bases. This CDR3 is built from 13 residues. As DNA, the CDR3 is TGTGCCAGCAGTTATGGCAGAGGGACAAAAGCTTTCTTT. This translates into CASSYGRGTKAFF.

This chain uses TRBV5-5 with TRBJ2-3; D unresolved. Deletions cut 2 bases from V and 3 bases from J, with 7 bases between. Per the germline V gene, CDR1 is SGHKS and CDR2 is YYEKEE (reference sequence). The CDR3 consists of 13 residues. The CDR3 region is CASSFPQTDTQYF. Written as DNA, the CDR3 is TGTGCCAGCAGCTTCCCCCAGACAGATACGCAGTATTTT.

The genes are TRBV30 and TRBJ2-3, with 7 positions matching TRBD1. V lost 2 bases and J lost 0; bases outside the gene matches: 2. Per germline, CDR1 GTSNPN and CDR2 SVGIG (reference sequence). This CDR3 comprises 14 residues. CDR3 coding DNA: TGTGCCTGGAGTTGGGACAGTAGCACAGATACGCAGTATTTT. This codes for CAWSWDSSTDTQYF.

The V gene is TRBV1, the J gene TRBJ2-5; TRBD2 is the table's D call, not checked against the DNA. TRBV1 represents a pseudogene. The CDR3 sequence is 15 residues long. CDR3: CTSRVAGGLEETQYF. CDR3 DNA: TGCACCAGCAGGGTAGCGGGAGGGCTGGAAGAGACCCAGTACTTC.

J is TRBJ1-5 and V is TRBV7-9; no clear D gene. The ends were cut back, 3 bases at V and 6 bases at J, with 6 bases in the middle. This CDR3 is 12 amino acids long. Germline loops: CDR1 SEHNR, CDR2 FQNEAQ (reference sequence). Here the CDR3 DNA reads TGTGCCAGCAGCTTCGGCGGTCAGCCCCAGCATTTT. As protein: CASSFGGQPQHF.

The chain links TRBV5-1 to TRBJ1-4, with 7 nucleotides matching TRBD1. Germline V gene data show CDR1 as SGHRS and CDR2 as YFSETQ. Losses at the gene ends were 3 bases for V and 7 bases for J; bases not matched to a gene: 6. CDR3 length equals 14 residues. The CDR3 DNA is TGCGCCAGCAGCTCACAGGGGACGGGTGAAAAACTGTTTTTT. This codes for CASSSQGTGEKLFF.

The chain has TRBV5-1 and TRBJ1-4; 8 bases map to TRBD1. Trimming at V came to 3 bases and at J to 6 bases, leaving 7 bases not matched to a gene. This CDR3 contains 15 residues. Germline V gene sequence: CDR1 SGHRS, CDR2 YFSETQ. The CDR3 DNA is TGCGCCAGCAGCTCAGCCGGGACAGGCGATGAAAAACTGTTTTTT. It translates to CASSSAGTGDEKLFF. Supplemented by reference TRBV5-1 and TRBJ1-4, the full variable domain reads KAGVTQTPRYLIKTRGQQVTLSCSPISGHRSVSWYQQTPGQGLQFLFEYFSETQRNKGNFPGRFSGRQFSNSRSEMNVSTLELGDSALYLCASSSAGTGDEKLFFGSGTQLSVL.

The chain links TRBV18 to TRBJ1-1, with a weak D call TRBD1 (6 bases). Trimming shortened V by 6 bases and J by 0 bases, and 14 bases separated the two germline ends. The V gene's germline CDR1 is KGHSH and CDR2 LQKENI. This CDR3 contains 15 residues. Here the CDR3 DNA reads TGTGCCAGCTCTCCTTCGACAGGACTGAACACTGAAGCTTTCTTT. It specifies CASSPSTGLNTEAFF.

V gene TRBV7-9 combines with J gene TRBJ1-2, with D perhaps matching TRBD1 (5 bases). This CDR3 contains 17 residues. Germline V CDR1 and CDR2: SEHNR, FQNEAQ (reference sequence). Trimming removed 7 bases from V and 0 bases from J, with 21 bases in between. The CDR3 region has the DNA TGTGCCAGCACCATACCCCTCCAAAGGGGATCTAACTATGGCTACACCTTC. Translating it yields CASTIPLQRGSNYGYTF.

The chain couples TRBV13 to TRBJ2-1; tentatively, D is TRBD1 (5 bases). The CDR3 sequence is 16 residues long. V was shortened by 5 bases and J by 4 bases, with 18 bases between the two germline ends. Per germline, CDR1 PRHDT and CDR2 FYEKMQ (reference sequence). The CDR3 DNA sequence: TGTGCCAGCAGCAGCAGGGTCTCACCTTCTTACAATGAGCAGTTCTTC. Encoded protein: CASSSRVSPSYNEQFF.

V gene TRBV5-1 combines with J gene TRBJ1-4; D possibly corresponds to TRBD1 (5 bases). V lost 4 bases, J lost 4 bases, and 14 bases lay in between. CDR1 and CDR2 from the germline V gene are SGHRS and YFSETQ. CDR3 length: 15 residues. CDR3 protein: CASSARGGHNEKLFF. CDR3 bases: TGCGCCAGCAGCGCCCGCGGGGGTCATAATGAAAAACTGTTTTTT.

The chain carries TRBV15 and TRBJ1-2, with 8 bases aligning to TRBD1. Germline lookup yields CDR1 LNHNV and CDR2 YYDKDF (reference sequence). With V trimmed by 6 bases and J by 4 bases, 7 bases remained unmatched. CDR3 size: 14 residues. In DNA, the CDR3 is TGTGCCACCAGAACGACAGGGGAGGCCTATGGCTACACCTTC. It codes for CATRTTGEAYGYTF.

The chain recombines TRBV5-1 with TRBJ2-5, with 8 bases lining up with TRBD1. Trimming took 4 bases from V and 3 from J; bases not matched to a gene: 5. Looked up from germline, CDR1 is SGHRS and CDR2 is YFSETQ. The CDR3 length is 14 residues. In DNA, the CDR3 is TGCGCCAGCAGCATGGGACAGGTTAAAGAGACCCAGTACTTC. Its protein is CASSMGQVKETQYF. Based on the CDR3 plus reference TRBV5-1 and TRBJ2-5, the full variable domain is KAGVTQTPRYLIKTRGQQVTLSCSPISGHRSVSWYQQTPGQGLQFLFEYFSETQRNKGNFPGRFSGRQFSNSRSEMNVSTLELGDSALYLCASSMGQVKETQYFGPGTRLLVL.

CDR3 loop: CASSIYPQDQPQHF. CDR3 nucleotide sequence: TGTGCCAGTAGTATATACCCCCAGGATCAGCCCCAGCATTTT. This chain joins TRBV19 and TRBJ1-5; D not resolved. The V gene lost 2 bases and the J gene lost 5 bases, with 10 bases spanning the gap. The germline CDR1 and CDR2 sequences are LNHDA and SQIVND (reference sequence). There are 14 residues in the CDR3.

The chain combines TRBV19 with TRBJ1-5; a weak D match, TRBD1 (5 bases). CDR3 length: 16 amino acids. From germline, CDR1 is LNHDA and CDR2 SQIVND (reference sequence). Trimming removed 5 bases from V and 6 bases from J, with 20 bases in between. The CDR3 coding sequence is TGTGCCAGTAGTTCCCGCCGAAGGGGAAGTCGTCAGCCCCAGCATTTT. Translated: CASSSRRRGSRQPQHF.

This clone was found a few times. This rearrangement joins TRBV2 to TRBJ2-2, with D possibly TRBD1 on 6 matching bases. The CDR3 totals 14 residues. V was clipped by 6 bases and J by 0 bases, with 8 bases between them. Looked up from germline, CDR1 is SNHLY and CDR2 is FYNNEI. In nucleotides, the CDR3 is TGTGCCAGCAGACAGGGAACGAACACCGGGGAGCTGTTTTTT. This gives the protein CASRQGTNTGELFF.

J is TRBJ1-6 and V is TRBV7-2; the match to TRBD1 covers 7 bases. The CDR3 loop spans 14 amino acids. Losses at the gene ends were 4 bases for V and 6 bases for J; bases not matched to a gene: 3. Germline CDR1 is SGHTA and CDR2 is FQGNSA. CDR3 DNA sequence: TGTGCCAGCAGCTCGCGACAGGGTAATTCACCCCTCCACTTT. It specifies CASSSRQGNSPLHF.